The next 23 T cell receptor beta chains were all read from a single sample in a study of graft-versus-host responses after intestinal transplantation. Profiling relied on immunoSEQ multiplex PCR, and the TCRdb table lists in-frame clones only, not all of them. The repertoire holds approximately 75,000 clones, with about 94% as singletons. Antigens of these TCRs are unknown. Sequencing used unstimulated CD8+ T cells sorted from spleen or lymph node cells, obtained before intestinal transplant. These receptor sequences come from a human donor who received an intestinal transplant.

The chain employs TRBV5-6 and TRBJ2-1; no reliable D call. CDR1 and CDR2 from the germline V gene are SGHDT and YYEEEE. The CDR3 loop spans 15 amino acids. Between the trimmed V and J ends, which lost 4 bases and 7 bases, there was a span of 18 bases. Here the CDR3 reads CASSLVLSFGNEQFF. CDR3 in DNA: TGTGCCAGCAGCCTCGTTTTGAGCTTCGGGAATGAGCAGTTCTTC.

The rearrangement links TRBV14 to TRBJ2-1; unclear D gene. CDR1 is SGHDN, CDR2 FVKESK, per germline. The CDR3 runs 11 residues. The V and J ends lost 0 bases and 7 bases respectively, with 1 base between them. The chain's CDR3 is CASSQDNEQFF. CDR3 sequence (DNA): TGTGCCAGCAGCCAAGATAATGAGCAGTTCTTC.

The genes are TRBV6-5 and TRBJ2-1; possibly TRBD1 for D (5 bases). Germline CDR1 reads MNHEY; CDR2 reads SVGAGI. V was shortened by 0 bases and J by 7 bases, with 7 bases between the two germline ends. CDR3 length: 13 amino acids. CDR3 region: CASSYSAGNEQFF. The CDR3 DNA reads TGTGCCAGCAGTTACTCGGCAGGGAATGAGCAGTTCTTC.

J is TRBJ2-3 and V is TRBV5-6, with TRBD1 as a possible D gene (6 bases). CDR3 length: 11 residues. In germline, CDR1 is SGHDT, CDR2 YYEEEE. V lost 4 bases and J lost 11, with 11 bases in between. CDR3 nucleotide sequence: TGTGCCAGCAGCGCAGAAGGGGGGCAGTATTTT. Residues: CASSAEGGQYF.

The table lists this clone with a count of one. The V call is TRBV18, the J call TRBJ2-7; no clear D. The length of the CDR3 is 16 residues. V was trimmed by 3 bases and J by 3 bases, leaving 18 bases between them. Germline V gene data show CDR1 as KGHSH and CDR2 as LQKENI. CDR3 nucleotides: TGTGCCAGCTCACCCGCAAGTGGTAGGTGGGACTACGAGCAGTACTTC. The encoded protein is CASSPASGRWDYEQYF.

This chain connects TRBV4-2 to TRBJ1-5; no clear D gene. The CDR3 totals 16 residues. CDR1 is LGHNA and CDR2 is YNFKEQ in the germline V gene. V was cut by 0 bases and J by 2 bases, with 11 bases left in between. The CDR3 region is CASSQDKEARNQPQHF. The CDR3 DNA reads as TGTGCCAGCAGCCAAGATAAGGAGGCCCGCAATCAGCCCCAGCATTTT.

The CDR3 is CASSKVDEQFF. CDR3 nucleotide sequence: TGTGCCAGCAGCAAAGTTGATGAGCAGTTCTTC. The chain joins TRBV21-1 to TRBJ2-1. TRBV21-1 represents a pseudogene. The CDR3 loop spans 11 amino acids.

For this clone: Other nucleotide sequences from this sample produce the same CDR3. This rearrangement joins TRBV12-2 to TRBJ1-1. TRBV12-2 is described as a pseudogene. The CDR3 sequence is 15 residues long. In DNA form, the CDR3 reads TGTGCAAGTCGCCTGCTGCCGGGACGGAACACTGAAGCTTTCTTT. Translated: CASRLLPGRNTEAFF.

This CDR3 is CASSGMGEQFF. For the CDR3, the DNA is TGTGCCAGCAGTGGTATGGGTGAGCAGTTCTTC. The chain uses TRBV25-1 and TRBJ2-1, with unresolved D. Germline V gene sequence: CDR1 MGHDK, CDR2 SYGVNS. The CDR3 extends over 11 amino acids. V dropped 4 bases and J dropped 9 bases, with 7 bases sitting between them.

The J gene is TRBJ1-1, the V gene TRBV7-9, with TRBD1 as a possible D gene (5 bases). Germline-derived CDR1 and CDR2 are SEHNR and FQNEAQ (reference sequence). V lost 7 bases to trimming and J lost 4 bases, with 13 bases between them. The length of the CDR3 is 13 residues. CDR3 nucleotide sequence: TGTGCCAGCATCCTTGGGGGGATCACTGAAGCTTTCTTT. Translated, it gives CASILGGITEAFF. Together with reference TRBV7-9 and TRBJ1-1, the CDR3 gives the full variable domain: DTGVSQNPRHKITKRGQNVTFRCDPISEHNRLYWYRQTLGQGPEFLTYFQNEAQLEKSRLLSDRFSAERPKGSFSTLEIQRTEQGDSAMYLCASILGGITEAFFGQGTRLTVV.

This chain connects TRBV5-6 to TRBJ2-1; a possible D gene is TRBD2 (6 bases). V was cut by 4 bases and J by 6 bases, with 17 bases left in between. CDR3 length: 15 residues. Germline V gene lookup returns CDR1 SGHDT and CDR2 YYEEEE. The CDR3 nucleotides are TGTGCCAGCAGCGTAAGTGGAGGGCCGCGCAATGAGCAGTTCTTC. This encodes CASSVSGGPRNEQFF.

On this clone: This sample also contains other DNA sequences that code for the same CDR3. The chain links TRBV2 to TRBJ2-3; 8 bases match TRBD2. CDR1 SNHLY and CDR2 FYNNEI come from the germline V gene. This CDR3 is built from 15 residues. The ends lost 6 bases at V and 6 bases at J; junction bases unmatched: 11. The CDR3 sequence is CASRMTSVLTDTQYF. In DNA, the CDR3 is TGTGCCAGCAGAATGACTAGCGTGCTCACGGATACGCAGTATTTT.

This clone has only a few counts. The chain uses TRBV7-2 and TRBJ2-1; no clear D. Germline CDR1 is SGHTA and CDR2 is FQGNSA. The V end was cut by 4 bases, the J end by 2 bases, with 15 bases between. This CDR3 region has 16 residues. The CDR3 nucleotides read TGTGCCAGCAGCTCTTTCCGGCCATATCCCTACAATGAGCAGTTCTTC. This encodes CASSSFRPYPYNEQFF.

The genes are TRBV7-6 and TRBJ2-7, with 10 positions matching TRBD1. Germline V gene data show CDR1 as SGHVS and CDR2 as FNYEAQ. V shed 1 base, J shed 0 bases, and the junction held 0 bases outside the gene matches. CDR3 size: 15 residues. DNA of the CDR3: TGTGCCAGCAGCTTAGGGACAGGGGGCTCCTACGAGCAGTACTTC. Amino acids: CASSLGTGGSYEQYF.

The rearrangement joins TRBV9 to TRBJ2-7; 7 bases are shared with TRBD2. Trimming took 3 bases from V and 3 from J; bases not matched to a gene: 9. Looked up from germline, CDR1 is SGDLS and CDR2 is YYNGEE. The CDR3 runs 15 residues. DNA of the CDR3: TGTGCCAGCAGCGAGGAGGGGAGGGGTGACTACGAGCAGTACTTC. Its protein product is CASSEEGRGDYEQYF.

V gene TRBV18 combines with J gene TRBJ2-7; 7 bases agree with TRBD2. Germline values: CDR1 KGHSH, CDR2 LQKENI. J lost 5 bases, V lost 2 bases, and 18 bases had no gene match. This CDR3 has 18 residues. CDR3 amino acids: CASSPNLGRETVTDEQYF. The CDR3 DNA sequence: TGTGCCAGCTCACCAAATTTGGGGAGGGAGACGGTTACAGACGAGCAGTACTTC.

The chain recombines TRBV5-6 with TRBJ2-3; 10 bases fit TRBD2. V trimming: 0 bases; J trimming: 3 bases; junction bases outside the gene matches: 4. The CDR3 is 16 amino acids. Germline CDR1 SGHDT, CDR2 YYEEEE. For the CDR3, the DNA is TGTGCCAGCAGCTTGGCGAGCGGGAGGGCGACAGATACGCAGTATTTT. This codes for CASSLASGRATDTQYF. Full variable domain (rest looked up from reference TRBV5-6 and TRBJ2-3): DAGVTQSPTHLIKTRGQQVTLRCSPKSGHDTVSWYQQALGQGPQFIFQYYEEEERQRGNFPDRFSGHQFPNYSSELNVNALLLGDSALYLCASSLASGRATDTQYFGPGTRLTVL.

The chain employs TRBV2 and TRBJ2-4; TRBD1 agrees at 12 bases. Trimming took 10 bases from V and 7 from J; bases not matched to a gene: 14. Germline-derived CDR1 and CDR2 are SNHLY and FYNNEI. CDR3 length: 16 amino acids. The DNA for the CDR3 is TGTGCCACCACTCCGGGACAGGGGGCAGGGGATAACATTCAGTACTTC. Translation: CATTPGQGAGDNIQYF.

The genes are TRBV5-1 and TRBJ1-1, with 8 bases that match TRBD1. CDR1 is SGHRS and CDR2 is YFSETQ in the germline V gene. This CDR3 region has 15 residues. V shed 4 bases, J shed 5 bases, and the junction held 10 bases outside the gene matches. The CDR3 nucleotides read TGCGCCAGCAGCCAAATCCAGGGGGCAAGGACTGAAGCTTTCTTT. This sequence encodes CASSQIQGARTEAFF.

The CDR3 DNA is TGTGCCAGCAGCCTAGGAGACTCCCTGGTGGAGCAGTACTTC. This encodes CASSLGDSLVEQYF. The chain combines TRBV4-2 with TRBJ2-7; D gene unclear. The CDR3 is 14 amino acids. V lost 4 bases and J 7 bases, leaving 17 bases between the germline ends. The germline V gene has CDR1 LGHNA and CDR2 YNFKEQ.

V gene TRBV28 combines with J gene TRBJ1-1, with D maybe TRBD1 (5 bases). CDR3 length: 15 amino acids. The germline CDR1 and CDR2 sequences are MDHEN and SYDVKM. The germline V and J ends were trimmed by 6 bases and 4 bases, with 18 bases remaining between them. This CDR3 reads CASRSGMGVVTEAFF. CDR3 sequence (DNA): TGTGCCAGCAGATCGGGGATGGGGGTCGTCACTGAAGCTTTCTTT.

J is TRBJ2-3 and V is TRBV7-6; D may be TRBD1 (7 bases). This CDR3 is 17 amino acids long. Trimming took off 5 bases at V and 2 bases at J, with 20 bases between the two ends. Germline CDR1 is SGHVS and CDR2 is FNYEAQ. The CDR3 reads CASSHYLSGGPTDTQYF. CDR3 in DNA: TGTGCCAGCAGCCACTACTTGTCAGGGGGGCCCACAGATACGCAGTATTTT.

CDR3 loop: CASSLARANAGNTIYF. CDR3 bases: TGTGCCAGCAGCTTAGCACGGGCCAATGCTGGAAACACCATATATTTT. The gene calls are TRBV7-3 and TRBJ1-3; D is undetermined. The V gene's germline CDR1 is SGHTA and CDR2 FQGTGA. V gave up 2 bases and J gave up 2 bases, with 13 bases separating them. The CDR3 consists of 16 residues.